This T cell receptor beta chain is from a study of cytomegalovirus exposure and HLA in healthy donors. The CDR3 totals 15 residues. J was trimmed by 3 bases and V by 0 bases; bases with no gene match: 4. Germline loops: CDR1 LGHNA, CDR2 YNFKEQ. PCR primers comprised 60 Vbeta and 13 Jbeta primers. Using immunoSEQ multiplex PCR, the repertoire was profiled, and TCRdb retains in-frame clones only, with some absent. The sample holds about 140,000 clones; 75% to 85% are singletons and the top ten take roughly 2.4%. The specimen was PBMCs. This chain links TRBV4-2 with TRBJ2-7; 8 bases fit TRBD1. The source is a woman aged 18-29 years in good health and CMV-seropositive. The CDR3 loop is CASSQDPTGGYEQYF. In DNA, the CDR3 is TGTGCCAGCAGCCAAGATCCCACAGGGGGCTACGAGCAGTACTTC.